This T cell receptor beta chain was profiled in a study of blood T cell repertoires in COVID-19. Generated by immunoSEQ multiplex PCR, the TCRdb table keeps only in-frame clones and is missing some. The sample lists 120,000 to 150,000 clones, about 92% occurring once. The ends lost 0 bases at V and 4 bases at J; junction bases unmatched: 9. The CDR3 spans 17 residues. In germline, CDR1 is LGHDT, CDR2 YNNKEL (reference sequence). The sample consisted of peripheral blood. The clonotype comes from a human donor in a cohort sampled during active COVID-19. The gene calls are TRBV3-1 (or the pseudogene TRBV3-2) and TRBJ2-1, with TRBD1 identical over 7 bases. CDR3: CASSQDRGRQLYNEQFF. CDR3 nucleotide sequence: TGTGCCAGCAGCCAAGACAGGGGGAGACAACTTTACAATGAGCAGTTCTTC.